This T cell receptor beta chain is drawn from a study of cytomegalovirus exposure and HLA in healthy donors. The table lists this clone with a few counts. The antigen remains undetermined. Regarding the study as a whole: The number of N-insertions in an Asian-associated ancestry cluster was reportedly below the approximately 600-donor mean in a later analysis. More clonal expansion characterized HLA-associated TCR beta chains than equally common others in a later analysis. One cluster of highly shared sequence variants probably arose as a sequencing artifact. Several V segments, TRBV6-2 and TRBV6-3 among them, could not be told apart and were dropped.

The germline gives CDR1 SEHNR, CDR2 FQNEAQ (reference sequence). The CDR3 has 14 amino acids. Trimming shortened V by 3 bases and J by 8 bases, and 13 bases separated the two germline ends. The PCR had 60 Vbeta and 13 Jbeta primers. Using immunoSEQ multiplex PCR, the repertoire was profiled, and TCRdb retains in-frame clones only, with some absent. The sample holds about 82,000 clones, around four fifths seen once. The source is a woman between 50 and 59 years old in good health and CMV-seropositive. The chain links TRBV7-9 to TRBJ1-4; tentative D call: TRBD1 (5 bases). Sequenced material: PBMCs. CDR3 coding DNA: TGTGCCAGCAGCTTTATTCAGGGAGGGGAAAAACTGTTTTTT. Protein: CASSFIQGGEKLFF. Combining the CDR3 with reference TRBV7-9 and TRBJ1-4 gives the whole variable domain DTGVSQNPRHKITKRGQNVTFRCDPISEHNRLYWYRQTLGQGPEFLTYFQNEAQLEKSRLLSDRFSAERPKGSFSTLEIQRTEQGDSAMYLCASSFIQGGEKLFFGSGTQLSVL.